A selection of T cell receptor beta chains follows, all from one sample in a study of T cells after yellow fever vaccination. Each CDR3 protein gets one entry after TCRdb re-called the 5' RACE reads with MiXCR. The table has under 500,000 distinct CDR3 sequences, under 20% seen once; the top ten hold roughly a sixth. Sequenced material: PBMCs, taken before the yellow fever booster vaccination. These receptor sequences come from a man aged 18 to 30 who received the YFV17D yellow fever vaccine. Both conserved end residues are part of each CDR3. Fields, in order: D gene, clone size, J gene, V gene, CDR3 protein, CDR3 DNA. D genes are given only for firm matches. Size is stated for part of the rows, as once, few or many counts, or as a class when the clone is expanded.

.	few	TRBJ2-5	TRBV20-1	CSAHRRGALQETQYF	TGCAGTGCCCACCGCCGGGGGGCCCTCCAAGAGACCCAGTACTTC
.	.	TRBJ1-4	TRBV7-9	CASSYQGFRNEKLFF	TGTGCCAGCAGCTACCAGGGTTTCCGGAATGAAAAACTGTTTTTT
TRBD1	few	TRBJ2-5	TRBV7-2	CASSSDRVVETQYF	TGTGCCAGCAGCTCAGACAGGGTCGTAGAGACCCAGTACTTC
.	many	TRBJ2-5	TRBV7-9	CASSLYGLAQETQYF	TGTGCCAGCAGCTTATATGGTCTAGCACAAGAGACCCAGTACTTC
.	.	TRBJ1-2	TRBV9	CASSVISTTYGYTF	TGTGCCAGCAGCGTCATCTCGACTACCTATGGCTACACCTTC
.	.	TRBJ1-1	TRBV7-2	CASSFIPTEAFF	TGTGCCAGCAGCTTTATTCCCACTGAAGCTTTCTTT
TRBD2	.	TRBJ2-3	TRBV5-4	CASSYIFSGSITDTQYF	TGTGCCAGCAGTTATATATTTAGCGGGAGTATCACAGATACGCAGTATTTT
.	few	TRBJ1-1	TRBV6-2/TRBV6-3	CASSYSYGMNTEAFF	TGTGCCAGCAGTTACTCGTACGGGATGAACACTGAAGCTTTCTTT
.	.	TRBJ2-5	TRBV7-8	CASSLATNPQETQYF	TGTGCCAGCAGCTTAGCTACGAACCCCCAAGAGACCCAGTACTTC
TRBD2	.	TRBJ2-3	TRBV18	CASSPTSGDTDTQYF	TGTGCCAGCTCACCGACTAGCGGGGACACAGATACGCAGTATTTT
.	.	TRBJ1-2	TRBV6-2/TRBV6-3	CASNPGTFGGYTF	TGTGCCAGCAACCCGGGGACCTTCGGGGGCTACACCTTC
TRBD1	many	TRBJ2-7	TRBV12-3/TRBV12-4	CASSRDRYYEQYF	TGTGCCAGCAGTCGGGACAGATACTACGAGCAGTACTTC
.	.	TRBJ2-4	TRBV3-1	CASSQDIGGGVGIQYF	TGTGCCAGCAGCCAAGATATTGGCGGGGGCGTTGGCATTCAGTACTTC
.	.	TRBJ2-2	TRBV6-6	CASRRGRGAGELFF	TGTGCCAGCAGGAGGGGAAGGGGCGCCGGGGAGCTGTTTTTT
TRBD1	few	TRBJ2-7	TRBV5-1	CASSWGTGAEQYF	TGCGCCAGCAGCTGGGGGACAGGGGCCGAGCAGTACTTC
TRBD2	.	TRBJ2-3	TRBV28	CASLTSGGAGDTQYF	TGTGCCAGCCTAACTAGCGGGGGGGCTGGGGATACGCAGTATTTT
.	.	TRBJ2-3	TRBV20-1	CSARDFTTDTQYF	TGCAGTGCGAGGGACTTCACCACAGATACGCAGTATTTT
.	few	TRBJ2-3	TRBV6-1	CASSDTGAGAYDTQYF	TGTGCCAGCAGTGATACGGGGGCAGGGGCATACGATACGCAGTATTTT
.	few	TRBJ1-1	TRBV6-6	CASSQRVGPSNTEAFF	TGTGCCAGCAGCCAGAGGGTGGGACCCTCGAACACTGAAGCTTTCTTT
.	.	TRBJ1-1	TRBV7-9	CASSSGAEAFF	TGTGCCAGCAGCTCCGGGGCTGAAGCTTTCTTT
.	.	TRBJ1-1	TRBV29-1	CSVRLDSFMNTEAFF	TGCAGCGTAAGATTGGACAGCTTCATGAACACTGAAGCTTTCTTT
.	few	TRBJ1-2	TRBV6-5	CASSPRPTGVNYGYTF	TGTGCCAGCAGTCCCCGTCCCACGGGGGTTAATTATGGCTACACCTTC
.	.	TRBJ2-7	TRBV15	CATSLVQGFNEQYF	TGTGCCACCAGCTTGGTTCAGGGGTTTAACGAGCAGTACTTC
.	many	TRBJ2-7	TRBV29-1	CSVAWNRRDEQYF	TGCAGCGTTGCTTGGAACAGGCGGGACGAGCAGTACTTC